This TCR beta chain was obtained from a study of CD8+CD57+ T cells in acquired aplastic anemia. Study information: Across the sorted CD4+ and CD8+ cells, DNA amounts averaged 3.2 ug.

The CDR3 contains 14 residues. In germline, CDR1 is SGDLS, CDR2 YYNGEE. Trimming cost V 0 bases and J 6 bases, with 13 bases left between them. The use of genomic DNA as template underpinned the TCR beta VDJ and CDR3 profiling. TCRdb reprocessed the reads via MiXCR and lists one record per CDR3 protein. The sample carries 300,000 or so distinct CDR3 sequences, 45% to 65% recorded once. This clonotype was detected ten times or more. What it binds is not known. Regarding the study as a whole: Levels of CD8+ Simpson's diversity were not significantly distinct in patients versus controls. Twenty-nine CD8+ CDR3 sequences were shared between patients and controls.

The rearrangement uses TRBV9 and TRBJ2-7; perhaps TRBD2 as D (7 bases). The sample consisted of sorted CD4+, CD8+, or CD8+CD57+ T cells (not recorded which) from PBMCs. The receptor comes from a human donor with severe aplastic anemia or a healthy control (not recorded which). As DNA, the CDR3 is TGTGCCAGCAGCGTAGGTGGTAGGGGGGGCGAGCAGTACTTC. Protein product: CASSVGGRGGEQYF.